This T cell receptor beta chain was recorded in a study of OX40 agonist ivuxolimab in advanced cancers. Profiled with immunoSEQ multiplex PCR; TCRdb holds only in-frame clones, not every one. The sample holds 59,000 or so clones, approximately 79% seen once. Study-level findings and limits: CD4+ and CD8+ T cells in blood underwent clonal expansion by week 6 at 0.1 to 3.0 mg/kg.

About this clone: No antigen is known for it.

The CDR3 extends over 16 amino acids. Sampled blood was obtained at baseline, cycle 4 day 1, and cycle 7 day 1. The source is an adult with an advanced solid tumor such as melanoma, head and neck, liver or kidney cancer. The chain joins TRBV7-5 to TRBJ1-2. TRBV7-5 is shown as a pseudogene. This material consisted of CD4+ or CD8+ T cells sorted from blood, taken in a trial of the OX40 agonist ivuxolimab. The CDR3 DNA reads TGTGCCAGCAGCTTAGCGCTGGGGGGCAGGGAGGGCGGCTACACCTTC. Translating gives CASSLALGGREGGYTF.